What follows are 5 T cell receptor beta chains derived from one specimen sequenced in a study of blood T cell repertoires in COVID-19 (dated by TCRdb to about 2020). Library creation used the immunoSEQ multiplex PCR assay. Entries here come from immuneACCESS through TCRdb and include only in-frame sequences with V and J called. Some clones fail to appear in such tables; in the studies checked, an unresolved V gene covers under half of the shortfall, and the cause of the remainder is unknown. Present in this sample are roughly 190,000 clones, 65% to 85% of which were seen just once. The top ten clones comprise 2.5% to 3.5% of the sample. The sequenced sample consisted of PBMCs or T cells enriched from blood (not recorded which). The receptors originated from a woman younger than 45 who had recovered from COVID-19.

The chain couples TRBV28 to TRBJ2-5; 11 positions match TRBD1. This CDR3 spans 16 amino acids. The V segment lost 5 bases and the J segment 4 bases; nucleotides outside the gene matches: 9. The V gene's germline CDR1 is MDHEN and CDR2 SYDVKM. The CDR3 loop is CASSQAGQGVGETQYF. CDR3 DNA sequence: TGTGCCAGCAGTCAAGCGGGACAGGGGGTAGGAGAGACCCAGTACTTC.

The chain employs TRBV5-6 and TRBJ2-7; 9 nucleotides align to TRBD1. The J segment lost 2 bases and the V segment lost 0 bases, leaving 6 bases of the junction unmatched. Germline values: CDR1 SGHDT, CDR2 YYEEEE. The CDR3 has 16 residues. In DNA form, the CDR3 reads TGTGCCAGCAGCTTGGTTGGACAGGGGTACCCCTACGAGCAGTACTTC. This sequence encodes CASSLVGQGYPYEQYF.

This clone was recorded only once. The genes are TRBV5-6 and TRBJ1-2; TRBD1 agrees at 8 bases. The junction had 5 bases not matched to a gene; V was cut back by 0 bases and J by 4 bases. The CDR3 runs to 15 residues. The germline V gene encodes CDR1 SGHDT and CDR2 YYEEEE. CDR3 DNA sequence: TGTGCCAGCAGCTTGGGACAGGGGACTTTCTATGGCTACACCTTC. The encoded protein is CASSLGQGTFYGYTF. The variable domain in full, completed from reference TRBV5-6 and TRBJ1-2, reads DAGVTQSPTHLIKTRGQQVTLRCSPKSGHDTVSWYQQALGQGPQFIFQYYEEEERQRGNFPDRFSGHQFPNYSSELNVNALLLGDSALYLCASSLGQGTFYGYTFGSGTRLTVV.

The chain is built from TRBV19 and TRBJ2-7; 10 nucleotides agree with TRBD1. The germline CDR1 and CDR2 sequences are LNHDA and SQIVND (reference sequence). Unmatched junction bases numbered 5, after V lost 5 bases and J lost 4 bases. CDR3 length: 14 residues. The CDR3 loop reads CASSVTGGAYEQYF. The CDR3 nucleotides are TGTGCCAGTAGTGTGACAGGGGGCGCGTACGAGCAGTACTTC.

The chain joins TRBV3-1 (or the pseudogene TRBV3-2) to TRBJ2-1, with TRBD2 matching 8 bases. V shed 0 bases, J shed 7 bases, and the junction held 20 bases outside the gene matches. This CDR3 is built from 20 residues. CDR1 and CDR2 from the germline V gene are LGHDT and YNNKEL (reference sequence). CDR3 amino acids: CASSQDRDWDTSGYRNEQFF. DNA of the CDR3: TGTGCCAGCAGCCAAGATCGTGATTGGGATACTAGCGGTTATCGTAATGAGCAGTTCTTC.